This record covers a single T cell receptor beta chain. No antigen is known for it. Unique molecular identifiers featured in how the TCRbeta library was prepared. TCRdb ran MiXCR on the PCR reads and lists one entry per CDR3 protein. The sample gives 540,000 or so distinct CDR3 sequences, approximately 22% of which show up once; approximately 14% is in the top ten. This sample was taken from a study of T-cell reconstitution after alpha-beta-depleted transplantation in children. Broader study findings: Reportedly, only several hundred clones from non-depleted graft cells drove alpha-beta T-cell counts at about two months.

This clonotype originated in a boy under two years old who had a stem cell transplant for acute myeloid leukemia, so the T cells may come from the graft donor. Sequencing was performed on PBMCs, mostly from graft donor cells, taken 360 days after TCRalphabeta/CD19-depleted stem cell transplant.

CDR3 loop: CSARGFGFQGGVTNEKLFF. In nucleotides, the CDR3 is TGCAGTGCTAGAGGCTTTGGTTTCCAGGGGGGCGTAACTAATGAAAAACTGTTTTTT. The chain couples TRBV20-1 to TRBJ1-4; 7 bases map to TRBD1. The germline V gene has CDR1 DFQATT and CDR2 SNEGSKA (reference sequence). This CDR3 is built from 19 residues. Trimming removed 1 base from V and 1 base from J; junction bases left unmatched: 15.